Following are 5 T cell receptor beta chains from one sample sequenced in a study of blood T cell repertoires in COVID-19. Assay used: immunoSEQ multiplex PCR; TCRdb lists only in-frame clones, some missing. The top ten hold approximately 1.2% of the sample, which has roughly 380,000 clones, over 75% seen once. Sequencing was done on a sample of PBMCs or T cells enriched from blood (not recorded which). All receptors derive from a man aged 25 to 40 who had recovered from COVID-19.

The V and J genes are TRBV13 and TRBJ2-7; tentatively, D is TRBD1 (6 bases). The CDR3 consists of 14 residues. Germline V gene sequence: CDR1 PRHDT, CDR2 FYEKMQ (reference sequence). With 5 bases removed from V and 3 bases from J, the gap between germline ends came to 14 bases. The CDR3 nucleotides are TGTGCCAGCAGCGCCCCGGGACACCGCTACGAGCAGTACTTC. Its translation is CASSAPGHRYEQYF.

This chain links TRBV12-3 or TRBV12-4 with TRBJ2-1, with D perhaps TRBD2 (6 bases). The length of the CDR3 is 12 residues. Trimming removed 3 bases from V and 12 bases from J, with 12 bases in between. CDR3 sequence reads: CASSFPNGGQFF. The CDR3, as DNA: TGTGCCAGCAGTTTTCCGAACGGGGGGCAGTTCTTC.

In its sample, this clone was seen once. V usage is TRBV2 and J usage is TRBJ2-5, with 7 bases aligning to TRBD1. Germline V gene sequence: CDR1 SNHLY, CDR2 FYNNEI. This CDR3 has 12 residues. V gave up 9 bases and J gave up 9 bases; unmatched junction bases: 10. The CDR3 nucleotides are TGTGCCAGGACAGGAGATACAGGGGCCCAGTACTTC. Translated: CARTGDTGAQYF.

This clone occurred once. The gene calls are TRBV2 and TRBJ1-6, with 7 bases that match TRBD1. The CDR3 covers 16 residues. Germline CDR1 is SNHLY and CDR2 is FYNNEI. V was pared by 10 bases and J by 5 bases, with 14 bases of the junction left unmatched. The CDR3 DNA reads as TGTGCCACATTTAACAGGGGCGGTTGGAATAATTCACCCCTCCACTTT. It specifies CATFNRGGWNNSPLHF. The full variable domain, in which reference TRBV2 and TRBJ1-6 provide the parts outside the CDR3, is EPEVTQTPSHQVTQMGQEVILRCVPISNHLYFYWYRQILGQKVEFLVSFYNNEISEKSEIFDDQFSVERPDGSNFTLKIRSTKLEDSAMYFCATFNRGGWNNSPLHFGNGTRLTVT.

In DNA form, the CDR3 reads TGTGCCAGCAGTCCGACAGATAACTATGGCTACACCTTC. Translation: CASSPTDNYGYTF. The chain couples TRBV12-3 or TRBV12-4 to TRBJ1-2; D possibly corresponds to TRBD1 (5 bases). The CDR3 is made up of 13 amino acids. V was clipped by 5 bases and J by 1 base, with 8 bases between them.